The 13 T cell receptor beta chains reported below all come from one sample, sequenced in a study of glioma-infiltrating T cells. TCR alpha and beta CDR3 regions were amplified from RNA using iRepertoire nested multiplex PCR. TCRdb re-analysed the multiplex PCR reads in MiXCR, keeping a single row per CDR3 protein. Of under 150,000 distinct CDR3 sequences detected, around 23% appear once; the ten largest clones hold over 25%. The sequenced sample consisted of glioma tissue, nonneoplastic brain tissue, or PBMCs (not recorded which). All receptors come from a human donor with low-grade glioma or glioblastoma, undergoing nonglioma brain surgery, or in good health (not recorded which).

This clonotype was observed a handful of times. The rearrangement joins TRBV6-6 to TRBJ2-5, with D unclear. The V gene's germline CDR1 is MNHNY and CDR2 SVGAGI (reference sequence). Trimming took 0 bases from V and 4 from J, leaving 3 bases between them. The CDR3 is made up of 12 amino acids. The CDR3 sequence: CASSYSAETQYF. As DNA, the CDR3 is TGTGCCAGCAGTTACTCCGCAGAGACCCAGTACTTC.

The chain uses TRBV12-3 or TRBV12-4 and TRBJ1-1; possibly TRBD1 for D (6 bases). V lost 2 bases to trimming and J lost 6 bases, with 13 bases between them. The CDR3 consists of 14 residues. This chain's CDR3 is CASSLNREVSEAFF. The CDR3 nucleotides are TGTGCCAGCAGTTTAAACAGGGAGGTGTCTGAAGCTTTCTTT.

CDR3 sequence: CASTSTRGRDSGANVLTF. As DNA, the CDR3 is TGTGCCAGCACCTCGACCAGGGGGAGGGACTCTGGGGCCAACGTCCTGACTTTC. The J gene is TRBJ2-6, the V gene TRBV7-9; TRBD1 or TRBD2 may be the D gene (7 bases each). Trimming left V 7 bases short and J 0 bases short, with 19 bases between. The CDR3 consists of 18 residues. Germline V CDR1 and CDR2: SEHNR, FQNEAQ (reference sequence).

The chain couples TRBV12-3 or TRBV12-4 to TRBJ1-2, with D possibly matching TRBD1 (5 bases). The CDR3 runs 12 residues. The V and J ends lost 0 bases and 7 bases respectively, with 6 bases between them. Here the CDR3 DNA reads TGTGCCAGCAGTTTAGCGGGGACTGGCTACACCTTC. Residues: CASSLAGTGYTF.

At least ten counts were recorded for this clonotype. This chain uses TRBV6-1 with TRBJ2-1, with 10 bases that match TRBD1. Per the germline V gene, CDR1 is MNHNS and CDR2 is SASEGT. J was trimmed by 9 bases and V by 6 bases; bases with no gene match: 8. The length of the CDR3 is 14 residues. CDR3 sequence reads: CASSPGQGKGEQFF. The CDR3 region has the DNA TGTGCCAGCAGCCCGGGACAGGGGAAGGGTGAGCAGTTCTTC.

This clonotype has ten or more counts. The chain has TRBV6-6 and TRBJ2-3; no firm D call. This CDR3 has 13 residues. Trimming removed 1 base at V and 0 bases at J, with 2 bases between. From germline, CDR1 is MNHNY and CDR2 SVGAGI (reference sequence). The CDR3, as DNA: TGTGCCAGCAGTTACTATAGCACAGATACGCAGTATTTT. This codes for CASSYYSTDTQYF.

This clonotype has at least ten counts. The CDR3 sequence: CASSLLVQPQHF. The CDR3 nucleotides are TGTGCCAGCAGTTTATTGGTTCAGCCCCAGCATTTT. The chain couples TRBV28 to TRBJ1-5; D is unclear. The CDR3 runs to 12 residues. The germline V and J ends were trimmed by 1 base and 6 bases, with 4 bases remaining between them. Germline V gene data show CDR1 as MDHEN and CDR2 as SYDVKM.

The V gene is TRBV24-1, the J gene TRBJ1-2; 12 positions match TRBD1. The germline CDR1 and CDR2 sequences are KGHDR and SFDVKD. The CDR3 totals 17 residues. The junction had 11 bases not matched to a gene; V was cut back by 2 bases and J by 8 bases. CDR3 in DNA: TGTGCCACCAGTGATTCCGGGACAGGGGGCTCCGCGAGGGGCTACACCTTC. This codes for CATSDSGTGGSARGYTF.

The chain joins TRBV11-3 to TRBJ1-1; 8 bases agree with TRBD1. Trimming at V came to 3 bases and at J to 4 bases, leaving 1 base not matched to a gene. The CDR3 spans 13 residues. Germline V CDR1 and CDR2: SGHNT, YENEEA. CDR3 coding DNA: TGTGCCAGCAGCTTCCAGGGGGCCACTGAAGCTTTCTTT. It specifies CASSFQGATEAFF.

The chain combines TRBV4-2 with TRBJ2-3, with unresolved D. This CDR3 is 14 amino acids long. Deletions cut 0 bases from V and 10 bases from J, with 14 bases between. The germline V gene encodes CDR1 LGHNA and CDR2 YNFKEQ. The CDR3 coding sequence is TGTGCCAGCAGCCAAGATTCCGGCCCCAATTCGCAGTATTTT. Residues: CASSQDSGPNSQYF.

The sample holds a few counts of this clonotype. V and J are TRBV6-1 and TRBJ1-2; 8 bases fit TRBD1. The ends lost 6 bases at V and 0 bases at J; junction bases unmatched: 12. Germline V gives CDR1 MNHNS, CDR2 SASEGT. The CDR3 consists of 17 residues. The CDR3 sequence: CASRPPQGALANYGYTF. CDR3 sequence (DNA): TGTGCCAGCAGACCTCCCCAGGGGGCCCTAGCTAACTATGGCTACACCTTC.

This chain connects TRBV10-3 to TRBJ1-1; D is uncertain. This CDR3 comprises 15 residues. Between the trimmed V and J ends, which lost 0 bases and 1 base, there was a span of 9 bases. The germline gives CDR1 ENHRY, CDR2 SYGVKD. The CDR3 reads CAISESGRQNTEAFF. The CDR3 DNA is TGTGCCATCAGTGAGTCAGGGAGGCAGAACACTGAAGCTTTCTTT.

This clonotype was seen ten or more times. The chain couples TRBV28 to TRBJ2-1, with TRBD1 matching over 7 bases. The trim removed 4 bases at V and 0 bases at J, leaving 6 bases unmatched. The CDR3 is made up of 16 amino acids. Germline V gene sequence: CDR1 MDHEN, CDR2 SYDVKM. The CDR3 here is CASSSLQGSSYNEQFF. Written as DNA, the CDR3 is TGTGCCAGCAGTTCCTTACAGGGGAGCTCCTACAATGAGCAGTTCTTC.